What follows describes a single T cell receptor beta chain. Its antigen is undetermined. One end of the junction does not line up with germline, which may come from a read error. CDR1 is SGHTA, CDR2 FQGNSA, per germline. The CDR3 runs 14 residues. This sample is part of a study of T cells in Graves' hyperthyroidism and ophthalmopathy. The study, taken as a whole, reports: Blood also showed most of the thyroid clonotypes that were expanded above 0.001. With a median lead of about 6.9 months before onset, the model predicted ophthalmopathy.

RNA transcripts were the template for amplifying TCR beta CDR3 regions. The HTBI primer set drove a first-round RT-PCR of the TCR CDR3. MiXCR, applied by TCRdb to the multiplex PCR reads, yields one record per CDR3 protein. The data contain 500,000 to 650,000 distinct CDR3 sequences, 46% of them singletons. The gene calls are TRBV7-2 and TRBJ2-7, with D maybe TRBD1 (5 bases). Sequenced input: peripheral blood or thyroid tissue (not recorded which). The source is an adult woman with Graves' disease, either hyperthyroidism or ophthalmopathy (not recorded which). As DNA, the CDR3 is TGCGCCAGCAGCCTCGTCAGGGATCAGCCCCAGCAGTACTTC. It is translated as CASSLVRDQPQQYF.